This T cell receptor beta chain was identified in a study of T cell changes during pregnancy in multiple sclerosis. Per germline, CDR1 SGHTA and CDR2 FQGNSA. This CDR3 region has 16 residues. J gave up 3 bases and V 7 bases, and 12 bases lay outside the gene matches. TCRdb keeps only in-frame clones here, not all; method: immunoSEQ multiplex PCR. The profile shows 20,000 to 25,000 clones, 90% to 95% of them singletons. Sequenced here: CD8+ T cells from peripheral blood mononuclear cells, sampled in the third trimester of pregnancy. The origin of this receptor is a female donor with multiple sclerosis, enrolled in a pregnancy study. V usage is TRBV7-2 and J usage is TRBJ2-3; 8 bases line up with TRBD2. Written as DNA, the CDR3 is TGTGCCAGCACCCTTTTCCCCCGGGGGGGTACAGATACGCAGTATTTT. Translation: CASTLFPRGGTDTQYF.